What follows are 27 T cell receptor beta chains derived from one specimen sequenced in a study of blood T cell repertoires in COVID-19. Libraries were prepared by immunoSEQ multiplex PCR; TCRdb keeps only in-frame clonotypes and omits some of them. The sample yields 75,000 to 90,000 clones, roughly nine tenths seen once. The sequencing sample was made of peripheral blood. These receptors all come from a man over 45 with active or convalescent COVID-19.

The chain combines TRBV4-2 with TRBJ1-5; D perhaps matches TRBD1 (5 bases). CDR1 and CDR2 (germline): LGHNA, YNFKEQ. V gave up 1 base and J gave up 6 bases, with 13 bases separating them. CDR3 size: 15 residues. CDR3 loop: CASSQGGGGTQPQHF. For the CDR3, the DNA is TGTGCCAGCAGCCAAGGTGGGGGAGGGACTCAGCCCCAGCATTTT.

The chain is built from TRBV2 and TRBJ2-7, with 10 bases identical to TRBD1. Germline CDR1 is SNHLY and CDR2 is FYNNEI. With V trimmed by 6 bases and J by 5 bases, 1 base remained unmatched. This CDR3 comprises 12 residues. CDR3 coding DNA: TGTGCCAGCAGGGGGACAGGGGACGAGCAGTACGTC. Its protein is CASRGTGDEQYV.

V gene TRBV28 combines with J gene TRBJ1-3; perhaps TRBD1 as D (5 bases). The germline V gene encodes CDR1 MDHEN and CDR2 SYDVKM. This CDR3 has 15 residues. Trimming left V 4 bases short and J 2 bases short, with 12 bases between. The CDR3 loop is CASSSLGETGNTIYF. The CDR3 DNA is TGTGCCAGCAGTTCCCTAGGGGAAACTGGAAACACCATATATTTT.

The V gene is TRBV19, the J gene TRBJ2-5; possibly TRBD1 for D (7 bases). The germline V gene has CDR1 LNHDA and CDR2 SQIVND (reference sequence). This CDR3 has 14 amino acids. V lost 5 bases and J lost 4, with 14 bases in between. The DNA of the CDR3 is TGTGCCAGTAGTGCAGGGGGGATAGGAGAGACCCAGTACTTC. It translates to CASSAGGIGETQYF.

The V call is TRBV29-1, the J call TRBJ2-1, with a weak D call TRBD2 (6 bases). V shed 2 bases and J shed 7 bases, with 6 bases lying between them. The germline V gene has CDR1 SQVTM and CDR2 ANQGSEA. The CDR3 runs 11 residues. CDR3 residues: CSVERGNEQFF. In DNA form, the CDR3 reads TGCAGCGTTGAACGGGGGAATGAGCAGTTCTTC.

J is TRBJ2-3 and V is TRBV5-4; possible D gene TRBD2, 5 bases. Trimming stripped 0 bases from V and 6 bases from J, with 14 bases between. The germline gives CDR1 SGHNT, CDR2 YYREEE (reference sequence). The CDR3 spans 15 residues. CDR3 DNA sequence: TGTGCCAGCAGCTTGGTGGCCGGGAAGAGGGATACGCAGTATTTT. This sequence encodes CASSLVAGKRDTQYF.

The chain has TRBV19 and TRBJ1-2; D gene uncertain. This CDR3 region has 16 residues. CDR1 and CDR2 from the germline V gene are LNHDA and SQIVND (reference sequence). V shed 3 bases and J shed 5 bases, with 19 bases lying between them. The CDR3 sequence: CASSIWVQTNYYGYTF. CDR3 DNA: TGTGCCAGTAGTATTTGGGTGCAGACTAACTATTATGGCTACACCTTC.

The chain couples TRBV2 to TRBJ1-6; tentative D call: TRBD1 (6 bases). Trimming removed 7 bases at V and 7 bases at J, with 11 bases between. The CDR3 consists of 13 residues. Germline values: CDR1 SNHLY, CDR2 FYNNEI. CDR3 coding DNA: TGTGCCAGCACCACAGGGTTAAATTCACCCCTCCACTTT. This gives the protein CASTTGLNSPLHF.

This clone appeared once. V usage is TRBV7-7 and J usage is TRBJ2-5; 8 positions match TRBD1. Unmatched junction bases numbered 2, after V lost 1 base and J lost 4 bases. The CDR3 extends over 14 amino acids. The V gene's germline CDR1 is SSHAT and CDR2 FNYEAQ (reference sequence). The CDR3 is CASSLGTGGETQYF. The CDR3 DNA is TGTGCCAGCAGCTTAGGTACAGGGGGAGAGACCCAGTACTTC. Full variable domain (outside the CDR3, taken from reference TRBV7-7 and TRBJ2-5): GAGVSQSPRYKVTKRGQDVTLRCDPISSHATLYWYQQALGQGPEFLTYFNYEAQPDKSGLPSDRFSAERPEGSISTLTIQRTEQRDSAMYRCASSLGTGGETQYFGPGTRLLVL.

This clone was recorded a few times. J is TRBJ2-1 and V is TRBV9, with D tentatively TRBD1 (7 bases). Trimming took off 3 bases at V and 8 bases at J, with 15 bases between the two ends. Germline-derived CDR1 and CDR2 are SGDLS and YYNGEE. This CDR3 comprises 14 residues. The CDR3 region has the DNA TGTGCCAGCAGCGCACAGGGGACTCTACATGAGCAGTTCTTC. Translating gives CASSAQGTLHEQFF. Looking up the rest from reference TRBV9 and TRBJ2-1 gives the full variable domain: DSGVTQTPKHLITATGQRVTLRCSPRSGDLSVYWYQQSLDQGLQFLIQYYNGEERAKGNILERFSAQQFPDLHSELNLSSLELGDSALYFCASSAQGTLHEQFFGPGTRLTVL.

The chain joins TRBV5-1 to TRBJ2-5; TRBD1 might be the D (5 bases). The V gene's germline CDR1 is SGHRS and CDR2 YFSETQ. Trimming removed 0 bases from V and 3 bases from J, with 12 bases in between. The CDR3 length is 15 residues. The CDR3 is CASSLGWGPEETQYF. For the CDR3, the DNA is TGCGCCAGCAGCTTGGGCTGGGGCCCTGAAGAGACCCAGTACTTC.

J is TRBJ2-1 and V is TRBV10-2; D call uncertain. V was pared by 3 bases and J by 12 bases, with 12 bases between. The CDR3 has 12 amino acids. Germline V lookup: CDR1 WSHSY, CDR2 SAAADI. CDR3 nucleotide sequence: TGCGCCAGCAGTGAAGTGGATGGAGTGCAGTTCTTC. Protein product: CASSEVDGVQFF.

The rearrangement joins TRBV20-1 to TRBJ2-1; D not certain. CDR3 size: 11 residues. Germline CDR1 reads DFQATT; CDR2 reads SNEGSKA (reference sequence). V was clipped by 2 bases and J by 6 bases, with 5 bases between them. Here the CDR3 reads CSARTSNEQFF. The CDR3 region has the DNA TGCAGTGCTAGAACTTCCAATGAGCAGTTCTTC.

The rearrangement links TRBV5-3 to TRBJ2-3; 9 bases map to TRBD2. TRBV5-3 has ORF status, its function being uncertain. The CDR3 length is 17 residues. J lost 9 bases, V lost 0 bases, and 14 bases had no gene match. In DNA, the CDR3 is TGTGCCAGAAGCTTGGAATTGGCGGGGGGGCCTTCCGGGACGCAGTATTTT. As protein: CARSLELAGGPSGTQYF.

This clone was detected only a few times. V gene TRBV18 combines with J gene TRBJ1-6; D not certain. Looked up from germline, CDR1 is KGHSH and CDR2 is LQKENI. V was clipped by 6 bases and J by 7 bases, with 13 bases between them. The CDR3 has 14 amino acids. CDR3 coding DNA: TGTGCCAGCTCGGCGGGCCGACTAAATTCACCCCTCCACTTT. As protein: CASSAGRLNSPLHF.

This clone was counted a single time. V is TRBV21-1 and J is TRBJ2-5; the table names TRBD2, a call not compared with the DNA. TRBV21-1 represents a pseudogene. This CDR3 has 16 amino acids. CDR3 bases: TGTGCCAGTCCGAGGGGGTTAGCGGGGTGCCAAGAGACCCAGTACTTC. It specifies CASPRGLAGCQETQYF.

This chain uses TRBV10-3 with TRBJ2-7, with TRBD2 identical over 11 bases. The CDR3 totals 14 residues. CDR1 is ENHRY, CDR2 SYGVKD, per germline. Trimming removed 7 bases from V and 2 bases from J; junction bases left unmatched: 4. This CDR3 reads CAIIELAGAYEQYV. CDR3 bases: TGTGCCATCATCGAACTAGCGGGGGCCTACGAGCAGTACGTC.

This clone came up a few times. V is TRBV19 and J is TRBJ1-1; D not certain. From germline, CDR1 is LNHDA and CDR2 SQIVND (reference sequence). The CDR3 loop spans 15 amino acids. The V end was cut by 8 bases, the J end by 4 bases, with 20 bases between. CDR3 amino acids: CASSDVRGWRTEAFF. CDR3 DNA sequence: TGTGCCAGTTCGGACGTTCGAGGGTGGCGCACTGAAGCTTTCTTT.

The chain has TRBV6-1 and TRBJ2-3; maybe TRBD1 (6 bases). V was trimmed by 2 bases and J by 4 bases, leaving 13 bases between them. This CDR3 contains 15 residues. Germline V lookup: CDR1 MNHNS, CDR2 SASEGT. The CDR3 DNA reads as TGTGCCAGCAGTGAACGTTTTGAGGGGGCAGATACGCAGTATTTT. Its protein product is CASSERFEGADTQYF.

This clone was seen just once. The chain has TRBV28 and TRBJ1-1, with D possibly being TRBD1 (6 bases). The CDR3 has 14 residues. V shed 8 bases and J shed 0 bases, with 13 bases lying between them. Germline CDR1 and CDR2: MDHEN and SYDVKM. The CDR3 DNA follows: TGTGCCAGCGGGGGCAGAACGATGAACACTGAAGCTTTCTTT. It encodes CASGGRTMNTEAFF. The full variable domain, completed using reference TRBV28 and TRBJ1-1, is DVKVTQSSRYLVKRTGEKVFLECVQDMDHENMFWYRQDPGLGLRLIYFSYDVKMKEKGDIPEGYSVSREKKERFSLILESASTNQTSMYLCASGGRTMNTEAFFGQGTRLTVV.

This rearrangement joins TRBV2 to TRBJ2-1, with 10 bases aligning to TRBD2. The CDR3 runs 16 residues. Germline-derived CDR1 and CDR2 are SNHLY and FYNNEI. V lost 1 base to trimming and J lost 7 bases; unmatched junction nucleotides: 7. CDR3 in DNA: TGTGCCAGCAGTGAAGAGCGGGGGGGCCGTCGAAATGAGCAGTTCTTC. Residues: CASSEERGGRRNEQFF.

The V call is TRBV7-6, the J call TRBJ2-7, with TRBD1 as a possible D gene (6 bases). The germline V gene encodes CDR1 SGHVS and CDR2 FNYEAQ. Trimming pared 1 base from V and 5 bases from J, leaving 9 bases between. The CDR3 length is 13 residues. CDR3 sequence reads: CASSLDRAHEQYV. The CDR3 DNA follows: TGTGCCAGCAGCTTAGACAGGGCCCACGAGCAGTACGTC.

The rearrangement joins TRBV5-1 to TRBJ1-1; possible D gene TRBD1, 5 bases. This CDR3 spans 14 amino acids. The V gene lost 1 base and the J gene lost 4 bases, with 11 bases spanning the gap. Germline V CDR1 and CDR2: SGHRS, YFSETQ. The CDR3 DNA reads TGCGCCAGCAGCTTGCAGGGTAGGAGCACTGAAGCTTTCTTT. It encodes CASSLQGRSTEAFF.

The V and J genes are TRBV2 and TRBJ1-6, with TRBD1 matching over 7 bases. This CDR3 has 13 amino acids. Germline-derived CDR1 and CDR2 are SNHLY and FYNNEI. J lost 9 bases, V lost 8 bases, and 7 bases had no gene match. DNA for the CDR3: TGTGCCAGCCTAAGGGGGCCGGGTTCACCCCTCCACTTT. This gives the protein CASLRGPGSPLHF. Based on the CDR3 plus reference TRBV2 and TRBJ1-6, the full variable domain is EPEVTQTPSHQVTQMGQEVILRCVPISNHLYFYWYRQILGQKVEFLVSFYNNEISEKSEIFDDQFSVERPDGSNFTLKIRSTKLEDSAMYFCASLRGPGSPLHFGNGTRLTVT.

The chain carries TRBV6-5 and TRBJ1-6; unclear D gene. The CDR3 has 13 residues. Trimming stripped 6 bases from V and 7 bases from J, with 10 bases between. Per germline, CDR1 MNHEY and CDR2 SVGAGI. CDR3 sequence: CASRRVTNSPLHF. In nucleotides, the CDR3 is TGTGCCAGCAGGCGGGTCACCAATTCACCCCTCCACTTT.

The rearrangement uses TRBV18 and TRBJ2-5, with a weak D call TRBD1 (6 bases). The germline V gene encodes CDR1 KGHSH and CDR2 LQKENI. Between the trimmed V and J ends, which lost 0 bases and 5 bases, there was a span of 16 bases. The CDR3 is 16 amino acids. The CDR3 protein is CASSPPNYRDDETQYF. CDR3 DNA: TGTGCCAGCTCACCACCGAATTACAGGGATGATGAGACCCAGTACTTC.

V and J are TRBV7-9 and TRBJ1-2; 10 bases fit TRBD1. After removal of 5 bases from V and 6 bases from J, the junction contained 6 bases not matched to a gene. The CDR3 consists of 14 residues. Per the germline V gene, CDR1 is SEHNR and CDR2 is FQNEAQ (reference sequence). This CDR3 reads CASSGETGGHGYTF. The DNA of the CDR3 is TGTGCCAGCAGCGGAGAGACAGGGGGCCATGGCTACACCTTC.